The 23 T cell receptor beta chains reported below all come from one sample, sequenced in a study of blood T cell repertoires in COVID-19. Here immunoSEQ multiplex PCR was the method, and the copy in TCRdb shows in-frame clones only, minus some. This sample yields 250,000 or so clones, of which around nine tenths are seen a single time; around 3% belongs to the top ten. The sample consisted of peripheral blood. The receptor source for this set is a man aged 18 to 29 with active or convalescent COVID-19.

This clone has only one observation. V usage is TRBV19 and J usage is TRBJ1-2; 8 bases align to TRBD1. Germline lookup yields CDR1 LNHDA and CDR2 SQIVND (reference sequence). V lost 7 bases and J lost 8; bases outside the gene matches: 9. The CDR3 covers 13 residues. The CDR3 region has the DNA TGTGCCAGTAACGACAGGGGCGGTACGGGCTACACCTTC. This gives the protein CASNDRGGTGYTF.

This sequence joins TRBV5-8 and TRBJ1-1; D not resolved. This CDR3 region has 16 residues. V was pared by 0 bases and J by 8 bases, with 20 bases between. Germline V gene data show CDR1 as SGHTS and CDR2 as YDEGEE. Written as DNA, the CDR3 is TGTGCCAGCAGCTTGGCGTCATCTAACCGGGAGTTAGAAGCTTTCTTT. Protein product: CASSLASSNRELEAFF.

The J gene is TRBJ1-1, the V gene TRBV27, with D possibly being TRBD1 (6 bases). Germline CDR1 and CDR2: MNHEY and SMNVEV (reference sequence). Trimming removed 6 bases at V and 2 bases at J, with 10 bases between. The CDR3 sequence is 13 residues long. CDR3 loop: CASRTGFNTEAFF. In DNA form, the CDR3 reads TGTGCCAGCAGGACAGGATTTAACACTGAAGCTTTCTTT.

The rearrangement joins TRBV7-9 to TRBJ1-1, with D possibly matching TRBD1 (6 bases). From germline, CDR1 is SEHNR and CDR2 FQNEAQ (reference sequence). CDR3 length: 15 amino acids. V lost 4 bases and J 3 bases, leaving 15 bases between the germline ends. CDR3 loop: CASSSSSYRDTEAFF. In nucleotides, the CDR3 is TGTGCCAGCAGCTCCTCGAGTTACAGGGACACTGAAGCTTTCTTT. Looking up the rest from reference TRBV7-9 and TRBJ1-1 gives the full variable domain: DTGVSQNPRHKITKRGQNVTFRCDPISEHNRLYWYRQTLGQGPEFLTYFQNEAQLEKSRLLSDRFSAERPKGSFSTLEIQRTEQGDSAMYLCASSSSSYRDTEAFFGQGTRLTVV.

This chain connects TRBV9 to TRBJ1-2, with 7 bases identical to TRBD1. Germline CDR1 SGDLS, CDR2 YYNGEE. This CDR3 contains 12 residues. Trimming cost V 3 bases and J 8 bases; bases outside gene matches: 4. CDR3 residues: CASSATGVGYTF. The DNA of the CDR3 is TGTGCCAGCAGCGCTACAGGGGTCGGCTACACCTTC.

The chain uses TRBV7-9 and TRBJ1-4; 7 bases match TRBD1. V shed 5 bases and J 2 bases; nucleotides not matched to a gene: 2. Germline V gene data show CDR1 as SEHNR and CDR2 as FQNEAQ (reference sequence). This CDR3 is 14 amino acids long. CDR3 DNA: TGTGCCAGCAGCGAGGGACAGACTAATGAAAAACTGTTTTTT. Its protein product is CASSEGQTNEKLFF. The whole variable domain, filled in from reference TRBV7-9 and TRBJ1-4, reads DTGVSQNPRHKITKRGQNVTFRCDPISEHNRLYWYRQTLGQGPEFLTYFQNEAQLEKSRLLSDRFSAERPKGSFSTLEIQRTEQGDSAMYLCASSEGQTNEKLFFGSGTQLSVL.

This clone showed up just a few times. The J gene is TRBJ2-7, the V gene TRBV28, with 11 bases fitting TRBD2. The CDR3 runs to 15 residues. The V gene's germline CDR1 is MDHEN and CDR2 SYDVKM. The V gene end was trimmed by 4 bases and the J gene end by 3 bases; junction bases not matched to a gene: 5. CDR3 coding DNA: TGTGCCAGCAGTTCCGGACTAGCGGGCCTCTACGAGCAGTACTTC. Amino acid sequence: CASSSGLAGLYEQYF.

The chain employs TRBV6-1 and TRBJ2-3, with D maybe TRBD1 (6 bases). The CDR3 length is 16 residues. Germline V lookup: CDR1 MNHNS, CDR2 SASEGT. Trimming left V 6 bases short and J 2 bases short, with 18 bases between. The CDR3 loop reads CASREQGKAYTDTQYF. The CDR3 DNA follows: TGTGCCAGCAGAGAACAGGGCAAAGCCTACACAGATACGCAGTATTTT.

The chain uses TRBV4-1 and TRBJ2-1, with 12 bases aligning to TRBD2. With V trimmed by 3 bases and J by 6 bases, 12 bases remained unmatched. The CDR3 runs to 18 residues. The germline V gene encodes CDR1 MGHRA and CDR2 YSYEKL. The CDR3 sequence: CASSHQTSGSLITNEQFF. CDR3 sequence (DNA): TGCGCCAGCAGCCATCAGACTAGCGGGAGTCTCATTACCAATGAGCAGTTCTTC.

The chain links TRBV5-1 to TRBJ1-2; the D gene is possibly TRBD1 (6 bases). The V end was cut by 2 bases, the J end by 3 bases, with 8 bases between. The CDR3 length is 13 residues. CDR1 is SGHRS and CDR2 is YFSETQ in the germline V gene. CDR3 amino acids: CASSFEGDYGYTF. CDR3 bases: TGCGCCAGCAGCTTCGAGGGGGACTATGGCTACACCTTC.

The CDR3 sequence is CASSLVLGQVIHNSPLHF. The CDR3 region has the DNA TGTGCCAGCAGCTTAGTCTTGGGACAGGTTATCCATAATTCACCCCTCCACTTT. The rearrangement joins TRBV7-9 to TRBJ1-6; TRBD1 matches 8 bases. CDR1 SEHNR and CDR2 FQNEAQ come from the germline V gene (reference sequence). V lost 1 base and J lost 5; bases outside the gene matches: 10. There are 18 residues in the CDR3.

The chain combines TRBV6-6 with TRBJ2-1, with TRBD2 matching over 10 bases. Per the germline V gene, CDR1 is MNHNY and CDR2 is SVGAGI (reference sequence). This CDR3 region has 17 residues. With V trimmed by 5 bases and J by 7 bases, 14 bases remained unmatched. The CDR3 nucleotides read TGTGCCAGCAGTCGAGCTAGCGGGGGACTCGGCGGGAATGAGCAGTTCTTC. The encoded protein is CASSRASGGLGGNEQFF.

The chain is built from TRBV6-6 and TRBJ2-2; D is undetermined. Germline CDR1 and CDR2: MNHNY and SVGAGI (reference sequence). The CDR3 spans 21 residues. V was pared by 6 bases and J by 0 bases, with 29 bases between. The CDR3 DNA reads as TGTGCCAGCAGCGCCCGCCGTCGAGGAACCGCCCGGCAGCCGAACACCGGGGAGCTGTTTTTT. Encoded protein: CASSARRRGTARQPNTGELFF.

The chain employs TRBV9 and TRBJ2-2, with D perhaps matching TRBD1 (6 bases). Germline-derived CDR1 and CDR2 are SGDLS and YYNGEE. This CDR3 has 15 amino acids. The V and J ends lost 3 bases and 6 bases respectively, with 15 bases between them. This CDR3 reads CASSEGTGFAGELFF. As DNA, the CDR3 is TGTGCCAGCAGCGAGGGAACAGGGTTCGCCGGGGAGCTGTTTTTT.

The chain is built from TRBV10-3 and TRBJ2-7; D is possibly TRBD1 (5 bases). The CDR3 totals 13 residues. Trimming left V 2 bases short and J 4 bases short, with 9 bases between. Germline V gene lookup returns CDR1 ENHRY and CDR2 SYGVKD. The CDR3 DNA reads TGTGCCATCAGTGAGCAGGGTGGGTACGAGCAGTACTTC. Its translation is CAISEQGGYEQYF.

The chain uses TRBV5-4 and TRBJ1-1; no reliable D call. V lost 0 bases to trimming and J lost 1 base, with 4 bases between them. The length of the CDR3 is 13 residues. The germline V gene has CDR1 SGHNT and CDR2 YYREEE (reference sequence). The CDR3 bases are TGTGCCAGCAGCTTGGATCAGAACACTGAAGCTTTCTTT. It encodes CASSLDQNTEAFF.

J is TRBJ1-3 and V is TRBV5-1; weak D call: TRBD1 (6 bases). CDR1 is SGHRS, CDR2 YFSETQ, per germline. Trimming took off 4 bases at V and 2 bases at J, with 13 bases between the two ends. This CDR3 region has 15 residues. The CDR3 DNA sequence: TGCGCCAGCAGCCCGGGGGGACAAGCTGGAAACACCATATATTTT. Translating it yields CASSPGGQAGNTIYF.

The CDR3 region has the DNA TGTGCCAGCAGTTACATTTCCTATGAGCAGTTCTTC. Protein sequence: CASSYISYEQFF. The chain links TRBV6-2 or TRBV6-3 to TRBJ2-1; D unclear. Per the germline V gene, CDR1 is MNHEY and CDR2 is SVGEGT. Trimming stripped 2 bases from V and 8 bases from J, with 7 bases between. The CDR3 runs to 12 residues.

The rearrangement joins TRBV5-1 to TRBJ2-3; D unresolved. CDR1 and CDR2 (germline): SGHRS, YFSETQ. The CDR3 contains 14 residues. V was clipped by 0 bases and J by 2 bases, with 7 bases between them. The CDR3 reads CASSLGSNTDTQYF. The CDR3 nucleotides are TGCGCCAGCAGCTTGGGGAGCAACACAGATACGCAGTATTTT.

V usage is TRBV7-2 and J usage is TRBJ1-1; 10 nucleotides match TRBD1. V was pared by 3 bases and J by 7 bases, with 2 bases of the junction left unmatched. The length of the CDR3 is 13 residues. CDR1 and CDR2 (germline): SGHTA, FQGNSA. The CDR3 sequence is CASSLGQGNEAFF. CDR3 coding DNA: TGTGCCAGCAGCTTGGGACAGGGGAATGAAGCTTTCTTT.

The gene calls are TRBV5-1 and TRBJ1-1, with 7 nucleotides matching TRBD1. CDR1 is SGHRS and CDR2 is YFSETQ in the germline V gene. Unmatched junction bases numbered 11, after V lost 6 bases and J lost 0 bases. The length of the CDR3 is 16 residues. In DNA form, the CDR3 reads TGCGCCAGCAACCAAGACCCCGGGACAGTGAACACTGAAGCTTTCTTT. Amino acid sequence: CASNQDPGTVNTEAFF. Full variable domain (rest looked up from reference TRBV5-1 and TRBJ1-1): KAGVTQTPRYLIKTRGQQVTLSCSPISGHRSVSWYQQTPGQGLQFLFEYFSETQRNKGNFPGRFSGRQFSNSRSEMNVSTLELGDSALYLCASNQDPGTVNTEAFFGQGTRLTVV.

CDR3 in amino acids: CASSFGTGAWEQYF. In DNA, the CDR3 is TGTGCCAGCTCGTTTGGGACAGGCGCGTGGGAGCAGTACTTC. The chain combines TRBV18 with TRBJ2-7, with 8 bases that match TRBD1. J gave up 7 bases and V 6 bases, and 11 bases lay outside the gene matches. CDR1 is KGHSH and CDR2 is LQKENI in the germline V gene. The CDR3 spans 14 residues.

The gene calls are TRBV5-1 and TRBJ1-1, with 7 bases that match TRBD1. The germline V gene has CDR1 SGHRS and CDR2 YFSETQ. Losses at the gene ends were 2 bases for V and 2 bases for J; bases not matched to a gene: 9. This CDR3 contains 16 residues. CDR3 bases: TGCGCCAGCAGCTTTCCAGGGGGTAAAGGCAACACTGAAGCTTTCTTT. Its translation: CASSFPGGKGNTEAFF.